This section outlines one T cell receptor beta chain sequence together with its context. Its antigen is as yet unknown. These data originate in a study of T cell responses to AZD1222 COVID-19 vaccine. The wider study: Pooling of second doses given at about 4 or about 12 weeks was done.

The method was immunoSEQ multiplex PCR; TCRdb's version includes in-frame clones alone and lacks a portion of them. The sample holds about 55,000 clones, around 92% seen once. Study results and limitations: Increases in Spike-specific TCR breadth and depth were seen after two AZD1222 doses. No day 14 peak samples; only post-peak repertoires were characterized. At baseline, just a handful of AZD1222 recipients tested seropositive.

The TCR sequence derives from an adult in good health. This specimen consisted of peripheral blood, obtained on day 0 of AZD1222 vaccination.

The CDR3 loop reads CASSLDNRVTEAFF. Written as DNA, the CDR3 is TGTGCCAGCAGCTTAGACAACAGGGTTACTGAAGCTTTCTTT. V usage is TRBV7-2 and J usage is TRBJ1-1, with D perhaps TRBD1 (6 bases). The CDR3 runs to 14 residues. V lost 1 base to trimming and J lost 5 bases, with 11 bases between them. Germline V gives CDR1 SGHTA, CDR2 FQGNSA.